This TCR beta chain was identified during a study of cytomegalovirus exposure and HLA in healthy donors. Healthy individuals who donated bone marrow served as the donors. When sampled, the donors appeared nominally healthy, though they likely had unrecorded immune exposures. The germline V gene encodes CDR1 MNHEY and CDR2 SVGAGI. The CDR3 spans 13 residues. V shed 8 bases and J 4 bases; nucleotides not matched to a gene: 5. Primers: 60 Vbeta forward and 13 Jbeta reverse. Measured with immunoSEQ multiplex PCR; TCRdb has only the in-frame clones, and not every one. The data contain about 93,000 clones, roughly 67% of them singletons. Study-wide findings and caveats: A later analysis linked a missense variant in DCLRE1C to the trimming of TCR beta V and J genes. HLA restriction was apparent for most CMV-associated TCR beta chains in a later analysis.

In regard to this clone: The antigen is unknown.

Sequencing input: PBMCs. The V gene is TRBV6-5, the J gene TRBJ1-3; 7 nucleotides match TRBD1. The TCR sequence derives from a boy aged 5-17 years in good health and CMV-seropositive. The CDR3: CASSRGQGNTIYF. In DNA form, the CDR3 reads TGTGCCAGCTCAAGGGGGCAGGGAAACACCATATATTTT.